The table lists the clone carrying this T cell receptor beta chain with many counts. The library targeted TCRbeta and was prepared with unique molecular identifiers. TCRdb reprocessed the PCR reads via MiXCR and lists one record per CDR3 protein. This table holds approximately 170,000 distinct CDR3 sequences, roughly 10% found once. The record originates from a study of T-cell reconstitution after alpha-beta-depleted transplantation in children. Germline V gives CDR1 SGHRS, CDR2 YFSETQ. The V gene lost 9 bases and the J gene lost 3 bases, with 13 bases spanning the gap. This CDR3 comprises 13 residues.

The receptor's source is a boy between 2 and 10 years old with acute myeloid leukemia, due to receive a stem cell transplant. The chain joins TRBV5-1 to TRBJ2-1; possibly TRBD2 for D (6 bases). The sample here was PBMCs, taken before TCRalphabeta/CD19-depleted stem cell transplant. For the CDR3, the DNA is TGCGCCACCTATGGCGGGGACTACAATGAGCAGTTCTTC. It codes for CATYGGDYNEQFF.